This T cell receptor (beta chain) was recovered during a study of CD4+ T cells in melanoma. The V end was cut by 4 bases, the J end by 1 base, with 18 bases between. The CDR3 sequence is 18 residues long. The V gene's germline CDR1 is SGHRS and CDR2 YFSETQ. General study results and limits: A reported correlation linked neoantigen-specific CD4+ T cells to CD8+, macrophage and B cell function. Diverse differentiation states were reported for melanoma neoantigen-specific CD4+ T cells.

This clone is categorized as medium-sized. Its antigen remains unknown. Data came from immunoSEQ multiplex PCR; TCRdb stores just in-frame clones and leaves some out. The sample lists about 6,600 clones; more than 65% were seen once. This clonotype was sampled from a human donor with melanoma. Sequenced sample: cells from a culture (not recorded whether cultured in vitro). The rearrangement uses TRBV5-1 and TRBJ1-6; D is uncertain. This chain's CDR3 is CASSRRHPDGSYNSPLHF. The DNA of the CDR3 is TGCGCCAGCAGCCGCAGGCATCCTGATGGGTCCTATAATTCACCCCTCCACTTT.